This T cell receptor beta chain was identified during a study of blood T cell repertoires in COVID-19. Overall study context: Spain, Italy and the United States supplied samples that represented acute and convalescent COVID-19. The analysed material was cDNA or gDNA that came from T cells, B-cell-depleted T cells, or PBMCs.

The ends lost 1 base at V and 3 bases at J; junction bases unmatched: 7. This CDR3 has 16 amino acids. Germline CDR1 SGHVS, CDR2 FNYEAQ. Clones were sequenced by immunoSEQ multiplex PCR, and TCRdb holds only the in-frame ones, with some missing. The table lists 200,000 to 300,000 clones, roughly 88% of them singletons. Self-reported history from a screening survey and questionnaire set each donor's cohort. The chain recombines TRBV7-6 with TRBJ2-3; 7 bases are a match to TRBD2. The specimen was PBMCs or T cells enriched from blood (not recorded which). This TCR derives from a woman between 40 and 50 years old with acute COVID-19. The CDR3 sequence: CASSLGGGGITDTQYF. The CDR3, as DNA: TGTGCCAGCAGCTTAGGTGGGGGGGGGATTACAGATACGCAGTATTTT.